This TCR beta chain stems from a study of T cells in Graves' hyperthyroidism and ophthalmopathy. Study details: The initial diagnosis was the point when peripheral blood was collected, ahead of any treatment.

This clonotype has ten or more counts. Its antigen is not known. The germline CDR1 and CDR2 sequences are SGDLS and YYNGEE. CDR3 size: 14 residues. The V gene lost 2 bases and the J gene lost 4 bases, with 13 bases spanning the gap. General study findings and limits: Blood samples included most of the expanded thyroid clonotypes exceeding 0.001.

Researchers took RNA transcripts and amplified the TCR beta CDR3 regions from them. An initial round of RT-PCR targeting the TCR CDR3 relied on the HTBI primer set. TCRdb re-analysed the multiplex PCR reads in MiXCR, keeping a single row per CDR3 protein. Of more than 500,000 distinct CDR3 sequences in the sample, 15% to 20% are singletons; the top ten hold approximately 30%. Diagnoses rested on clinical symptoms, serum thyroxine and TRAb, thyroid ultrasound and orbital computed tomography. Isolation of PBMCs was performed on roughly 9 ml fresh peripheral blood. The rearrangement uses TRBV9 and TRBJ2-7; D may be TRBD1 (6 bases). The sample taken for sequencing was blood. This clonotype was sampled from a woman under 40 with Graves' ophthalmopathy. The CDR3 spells CASSVSTGWYEQYF. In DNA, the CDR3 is TGTGCCAGCAGCGTGAGCACAGGGTGGTACGAGCAGTACTTC.